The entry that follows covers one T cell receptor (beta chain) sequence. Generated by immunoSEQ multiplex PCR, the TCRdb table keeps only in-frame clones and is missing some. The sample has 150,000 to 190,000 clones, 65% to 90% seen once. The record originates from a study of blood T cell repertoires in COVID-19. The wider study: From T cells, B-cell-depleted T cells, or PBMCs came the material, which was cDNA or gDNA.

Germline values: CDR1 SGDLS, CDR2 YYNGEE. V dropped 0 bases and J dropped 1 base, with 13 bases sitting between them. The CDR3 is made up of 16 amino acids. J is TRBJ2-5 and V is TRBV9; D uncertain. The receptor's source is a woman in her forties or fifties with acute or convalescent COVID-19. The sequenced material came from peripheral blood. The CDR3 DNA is TGTGCCAGCAGCGTAGCTACCGGAGTTACCCAAGAGACCCAGTACTTC. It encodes CASSVATGVTQETQYF. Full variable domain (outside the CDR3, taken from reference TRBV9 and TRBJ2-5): DSGVTQTPKHLITATGQRVTLRCSPRSGDLSVYWYQQSLDQGLQFLIQYYNGEERAKGNILERFSAQQFPDLHSELNLSSLELGDSALYFCASSVATGVTQETQYFGPGTRLLVL.